These 12 T cell receptor beta chains were all obtained from the same sample, sequenced in a study of blood T cells in healthy people across ages. Combining a sample-barcoded 5' primer with a J-beta primer mix, a second PCR ran for 7 to 11 cycles. TCRdb reanalysed the 5' RACE reads using MiXCR and keeps one entry per CDR3 protein. Here the sample spans about 720,000 distinct CDR3 sequences, over 20% being singletons. The sample comprised blood. The origin of the receptors is a man in his 70s in good health.

This clonotype has more than one count but fewer than ten. The chain recombines TRBV19 with TRBJ2-4; a possible D gene is TRBD2 (5 bases). The V end was cut by 7 bases, the J end by 0 bases, with 13 bases between. CDR1 and CDR2 from the germline V gene are LNHDA and SQIVND (reference sequence). The CDR3 extends over 15 amino acids. DNA for the CDR3: TGTGCCAGTAACCACCCGGGATTAGCCAAAAACATTCAGTACTTC. Translating it yields CASNHPGLAKNIQYF.

The chain employs TRBV6-5 and TRBJ1-2; D is possibly TRBD1 (6 bases). Germline CDR1 and CDR2: MNHEY and SVGAGI. V shed 9 bases and J shed 5 bases, with 19 bases lying between them. This CDR3 comprises 14 residues. The CDR3, as DNA: TGTGCCAGTGTGTCCGGGGACAAGACTTATGGCTACACCTTC. It translates to CASVSGDKTYGYTF.

This clonotype was seen more than once but under ten times. The chain joins TRBV18 to TRBJ2-7, with 7 nucleotides matching TRBD1. V shed 4 bases, J shed 2 bases, and the junction held 5 bases outside the gene matches. The CDR3 totals 14 residues. The germline V gene has CDR1 KGHSH and CDR2 LQKENI. Written as DNA, the CDR3 is TGTGCCAGCTCACAGACGGGACAGACCTACGAGCAGTACTTC. Its translation: CASSQTGQTYEQYF.

The chain employs TRBV11-1 and TRBJ2-1; a possible D gene is TRBD2 (6 bases). The CDR3 covers 16 residues. The V end lost 3 bases, the J end lost 0 bases, and 12 bases lay between the germline ends. Germline V gene data show CDR1 as SGHAT and CDR2 as FQDESV (reference sequence). CDR3 amino acids: CASSFQGGSSYNEQFF. CDR3 coding DNA: TGTGCCAGCAGCTTCCAGGGAGGAAGCTCCTACAATGAGCAGTTCTTC. Full variable domain (remainder filled in from reference TRBV11-1 and TRBJ2-1): EAEVAQSPRYKITEKSQAVAFWCDPISGHATLYWYRQILGQGPELLVQFQDESVVDDSQLPKDRFSAERLKGVDSTLKIQPAELGDSAMYLCASSFQGGSSYNEQFFGPGTRLTVL.

A few counts support this clonotype. V usage is TRBV7-8 and J usage is TRBJ1-1; 9 bases agree with TRBD1. Germline loops: CDR1 SGHVS, CDR2 FQNEAQ. There are 16 residues in the CDR3. Trimming at V came to 0 bases and at J to 5 bases, leaving 7 bases not matched to a gene. The CDR3 coding sequence is TGTGCCAGCAGCTTAGCGCTGGGACAGGGTTGGACTGAAGCTTTCTTT. This translates into CASSLALGQGWTEAFF. Combining the CDR3 with reference TRBV7-8 and TRBJ1-1 gives the whole variable domain GAGVSQSPRYKVAKRGQDVALRCDPISGHVSLFWYQQALGQGPEFLTYFQNEAQLDKSGLPSDRFFAERPEGSVSTLKIQRTQQEDSAVYLCASSLALGQGWTEAFFGQGTRLTVV.

This chain links TRBV27 with TRBJ2-5, with 9 bases that match TRBD1. The end of the DNA is better explained by TRBJ2-1, so the J call may be wrong. The CDR3 extends over 15 amino acids. Germline CDR1 and CDR2: MNHEY and SMNVEV (reference sequence). The CDR3 nucleotides are TGTGCCAGCAGTTTAATAGGGACAGGGCAAGGTGAGCAGTTCTTC. Translating gives CASSLIGTGQGEQFF.

This clonotype came up a few times. The rearrangement joins TRBV7-9 to TRBJ2-4; 7 bases are a match to TRBD2. The CDR3 is 19 amino acids. V was clipped by 5 bases and J by 0 bases; unmatched bases: 16. Germline V lookup: CDR1 SEHNR, CDR2 FQNEAQ (reference sequence). CDR3: CASSPAGGTTSLAKNIQYF. As DNA, the CDR3 is TGTGCCAGCAGCCCCGCCGGCGGGACTACTAGTCTAGCCAAAAACATTCAGTACTTC.

About this clonotype itself: The junction differs from germline at one of its ends, possibly a read error. The rearrangement uses TRBV12-3 or TRBV12-4 and TRBJ2-3; 15 bases are a match to TRBD2. This CDR3 is 16 amino acids long. The CDR3 is CASSTRTSGGGDMQYF. DNA for the CDR3: TGTGCCAGCAGTACTAGGACTAGCGGGGGGGGAGATATGCAGTATTTT.

CDR3: CASSTDPIYGYTF. CDR3 coding DNA: TGTGCCAGTAGTACGGACCCTATCTATGGCTACACCTTC. This chain uses TRBV19 with TRBJ1-2; D not certain. Germline loops: CDR1 LNHDA, CDR2 SQIVND (reference sequence). This CDR3 region has 13 residues. The V end lost 4 bases, the J end lost 4 bases, and 10 bases lay between the germline ends.

This chain uses TRBV30 with TRBJ2-1; TRBD2 is a possible D gene (6 bases). Germline V gene lookup returns CDR1 GTSNPN and CDR2 SVGIG (reference sequence). The CDR3 is 14 amino acids. V was clipped by 2 bases and J by 1 base, with 9 bases between them. This CDR3 reads CAWSIGTSYNEQFF. DNA for the CDR3: TGTGCCTGGAGTATAGGGACTTCCTACAATGAGCAGTTCTTC.

This clonotype was recorded once. In nucleotides, the CDR3 is TGTGCCACCAGTGATGCACAGAAGAACTATGGCTACACCTTC. It yields the protein CATSDAQKNYGYTF. The genes are TRBV24-1 and TRBJ1-2; D not resolved. The CDR3 consists of 14 residues. Trimming took 3 bases from V and 2 from J, leaving 9 bases between them. Germline V CDR1 and CDR2: KGHDR, SFDVKD.

The V gene is TRBV3-1, the J gene TRBJ2-1; D unclear. The J call could be wrong; TRBJ2-7 is a better fit for the DNA end. This CDR3 has 11 amino acids. Germline-derived CDR1 and CDR2 are LGHDT and YNNKEL (reference sequence). The CDR3 loop reads CASSGRGEQYF. DNA for the CDR3: TGTGCCAGCAGCGGCCGTGGAGAGCAGTACTTC.